The rows below give T cell receptor beta chains drawn from one sample of a study of blood T cells in healthy people across ages. TCRdb re-called the 5' RACE reads with MiXCR, one entry per CDR3 protein. Of more than 1.4 million distinct CDR3 sequences listed, roughly 40% are singletons. The sequenced sample was blood. These receptor sequences come from a woman aged 18 to 35 in good health. Each CDR3 is given with its conserved first and last residue. The D gene is left open where the match is weak. A row's size may be missing; if present it is once, few, many or a size class.

D gene,clone size,CDR3 length,V gene,J gene,CDR3 DNA,CDR3 protein
TRBD1,-,14,TRBV20-1,TRBJ2-2,TGCAGTGCTATGCAGGGGGTGGACACCGGGGAGCTGTTTTTT,CSAMQGVDTGELFF
-,few,15,TRBV5-1,TRBJ1-2,TGCGCCAGCAACTTGAACACAGGGACTAACTATGGCTACACCTTC,CASNLNTGTNYGYTF
-,-,13,TRBV15,TRBJ1-2,TGTGCCACCAGCAGAGATCAGTCCCCTGGCTACACCTTC,CATSRDQSPGYTF
-,few,16,TRBV6-1,TRBJ2-4,TGTGCCAGCAGTGCCCTGGAGATCCTAGCCAAAAACATTCAGTACTTC,CASSALEILAKNIQYF
-,-,13,TRBV29-1,TRBJ1-1,TGCAGCGTTTCCCCAAACAGGGTCGGGGAAGCTTTCTTT,CSVSPNRVGEAFF
-,few,15,TRBV6-5,TRBJ1-4,TGTGCCAGCAGTACCCGGACCGCTCAAAATGAAAAACTGTTTTTT,CASSTRTAQNEKLFF
-,-,10,TRBV12-3/TRBV12-4,TRBJ2-1,TGTGCCAGCGCCGGGACGGAGCAGTTCTTC,CASAGTEQFF
-,few,15,TRBV9,TRBJ1-6,TGTGCCAGCAGCGTAGATCCAGGGACCGCTTCACCCCTCCACTTT,CASSVDPGTASPLHF
-,few,14,TRBV29-1,TRBJ1-5,TGCAGCGTTGGGGGCGCAGGGAGCAATCAGCCCCAGCATTTT,CSVGGAGSNQPQHF
TRBD2,-,15,TRBV20-1,TRBJ2-1,TGCAGTGCTAGTAAAAGCGGGGATGCCTACAATGAGCAGTTCTTC,CSASKSGDAYNEQFF
-,-,15,TRBV11-2,TRBJ2-7,TGTGCCAGCAGCCCCTTCGGCGGCCTTTCCTACGAGCAGTACTTC,CASSPFGGLSYEQYF
TRBD2,-,13,TRBV7-2,TRBJ2-4,TGTGCCAGCAGCTTTGCCGGGGGGGATGAGCAGTACTTC,CASSFAGGDEQYF
-,-,13,TRBV6-6,TRBJ2-7,TGTGCCAGCAGTGACGGGAAGGTGAACGAGCAGTACTTC,CASSDGKVNEQYF
-,few,12,TRBV25-1,TRBJ2-5,TGTGCCAGCAACCAGGGGCAAGAGACCCAGTACTTC,CASNQGQETQYF
-,-,18,TRBV4-1,TRBJ2-6,TGCGCCAGCAGCCAAGCGCCCACAGACCCCTCTGGGGCCAACGTCCTGACTTTC,CASSQAPTDPSGANVLTF
TRBD1,-,15,TRBV6-6,TRBJ2-5,TGTGCCAGCAGTTACTTGGGGACAGGGAGAGAGACCCAGTACTTC,CASSYLGTGRETQYF
-,-,16,TRBV7-9,TRBJ2-3,TGTGCCAGCAGCTCCCGAGGTGGTGGCGGACCAGATACGCAGTATTTT,CASSSRGGGGPDTQYF
-,once,16,TRBV2,TRBJ1-5,TGTGCCAGCAGTGAAGGAGGGGCAAGTAGCAATCAGCCCCAGCATTTT,CASSEGGASSNQPQHF
TRBD2,few,13,TRBV20-1,TRBJ2-7,TGCAGTGCAAGCCGGATAGCGGGAAGCGAGCAGTACTTC,CSASRIAGSEQYF
-,-,15,TRBV2,TRBJ1-5,TGTGCCAGCAGTGACGGGGGGGCGCTCAGTCAGCCCCAGCATTTT,CASSDGGALSQPQHF
-,-,13,TRBV20-1,TRBJ2-7,TGCAATGCACCATCGGCCCTCGAGAACGAGCAGTACTTC,CNAPSALENEQYF
-,-,17,TRBV7-9,TRBJ2-7,TGTGCCAGCAGCGGAAAATCCGGCCGGGAGAGCCCCTACGAGCAGTACTTC,CASSGKSGRESPYEQYF
TRBD1,-,13,TRBV9,TRBJ1-2,TGTGCCAGCAGCGTAGGACAGGGTCTTGGCTACACCTTC,CASSVGQGLGYTF
-,many,13,TRBV11-2,TRBJ2-5,TGTGCCAGCAGCTTAGATTCTCGAGAGACCCAGTACTTC,CASSLDSRETQYF
-,-,13,TRBV7-8,TRBJ2-1,TGTGCCAGCAGGTCCCGCGAAGCAGGTGAGCAGTTCTTC,CASRSREAGEQFF
-,few,15,TRBV9,TRBJ2-1,TGTGCCAGCAGCGTTAGGGGGAGTGTAGTCGATGAGCAGTTCTTC,CASSVRGSVVDEQFF
-,-,12,TRBV6-5,TRBJ2-7,TGTGCCAGCAGTTCCCCAACGGGGGAGCAGTACTTC,CASSSPTGEQYF
-,-,14,TRBV7-9,TRBJ1-4,TGTGCCAGCAGCGAAACACCAACTAATGAAAAACTGTTTTTT,CASSETPTNEKLFF
-,few,15,TRBV4-2,TRBJ2-5,TGTGCCAGCAGCCTTGGGACTGGGACGCAAGGGACCCAGTACTTC,CASSLGTGTQGTQYF
TRBD2,few,17,TRBV9,TRBJ2-3,TGTGCCAGCAGCGTAGGACTAGCGGGAGTTGTCGCAGATACGCAGTATTTT,CASSVGLAGVVADTQYF
-,few,15,TRBV6-1,TRBJ2-1,TGTGCCAGCAGCGGGACTCTTTACTCCTACAATGAGCAGTTCTTC,CASSGTLYSYNEQFF
-,-,13,TRBV6-5,TRBJ1-1,TGTGCCAGCAGACGAGGGGGGCTCCCAGAAGCTTTCTTT,CASRRGGLPEAFF
TRBD2,few,14,TRBV28,TRBJ2-7,TGTGCCAGCAGTTTGGGAGGGTCCCACTACGAGCAGTACTTC,CASSLGGSHYEQYF
TRBD2,-,15,TRBV7-9,TRBJ2-1,TGTGCCAGCAGCTTAGATGGGACTAGGGATACTGAGCAGTTCTTC,CASSLDGTRDTEQFF
-,once,14,TRBV20-1,TRBJ1-5,TGCAGTGCTAGTTCGGGGGCTAGCAATCAGCCCCAGCATTTT,CSASSGASNQPQHF
-,-,13,TRBV10-3,TRBJ2-1,TGTGCCATCAGTGACGGAGGGGCAGAGACCCAGTTCTTC,CAISDGGAETQFF
-,-,11,TRBV6-1,TRBJ2-1,TGTGCCAGCAGTGAATGGCTGGAGGAGTTCTTC,CASSEWLEEFF
TRBD1,few,13,TRBV12-3/TRBV12-4,TRBJ1-1,TGTGCCAGCAGTTTCTCGACAGGGAATGAAGCTTTCTTT,CASSFSTGNEAFF
TRBD2,-,15,TRBV20-1,TRBJ2-3,TGCAGTGCTAGCCTAGCGGGGAGAGCGGGAGATACGCAGTATTTT,CSASLAGRAGDTQYF
-,few,13,TRBV20-1,TRBJ2-1,TGCAGTGCTACCTCATGGGAGACGGGTGAGCAGTTCTTC,CSATSWETGEQFF
-,few,13,TRBV20-1,TRBJ1-2,TGCAGTGCTCCAAACCCGAGCGGCTATGGCTACACCTTC,CSAPNPSGYGYTF
-,-,15,TRBV5-1,TRBJ2-7,TGCGCCAGCAGCTTGGACGGGGGCGGATCCTACGAGCAGTACTTC,CASSLDGGGSYEQYF
-,-,18,TRBV6-5,TRBJ2-7,TGTGCCAGCAGTTACTTTTATTTCGACAGGACAACCCTTTACGAGCAGTACTTC,CASSYFYFDRTTLYEQYF
-,-,13,TRBV20-1,TRBJ1-2,TGCAGTGCTAGTCGACAGGTCGCCTATGGCTACACCTTC,CSASRQVAYGYTF
-,-,16,TRBV7-9,TRBJ2-6,TGTGCCAGCAGCGGTCAGACCTATTCTGGGGCCAACGTCCTGACTTTC,CASSGQTYSGANVLTF
TRBD1,-,17,TRBV27,TRBJ2-6,TGTGCCAGCAGTTACAACAGGGGGCAAGCTGGGGCCAACGTCCTGACTTTC,CASSYNRGQAGANVLTF
-,few,13,TRBV4-1,TRBJ2-5,TGCGCCAGCAGCCAAGGAGGGGACTCCTTCCAGTACTTC,CASSQGGDSFQYF
TRBD2,-,16,TRBV10-3,TRBJ2-7,TGTGCCATCAGTGAGACATTAGCGGGGAGGACCTACGAGCAGTACTTC,CAISETLAGRTYEQYF
-,few,13,TRBV7-9,TRBJ2-7,TGTGCCAGCAGCGTGGACGGTAGATACGAGCAGTACTTC,CASSVDGRYEQYF
-,-,13,TRBV10-3,TRBJ1-2,TGTGCCATCAGTGAGTCCGAGGGGTCTGGCTACACCTTC,CAISESEGSGYTF
-,-,15,TRBV7-9,TRBJ2-3,TGTGCCAGCAGCCTAGGGACTTTCTCGCCAGATACGCAGTATTTT,CASSLGTFSPDTQYF
TRBD2,-,15,TRBV6-6,TRBJ2-5,TGTGCCAGCAGTTACGGGCGGGAGCGTCACAATGAGCAGTACTTC,CASSYGRERHNEQYF
-,-,13,TRBV20-1,TRBJ1-1,TGCAGTGCTAGAAAGGCCCGGGGCACTGAAGCTTTCTTT,CSARKARGTEAFF
-,few,14,TRBV20-1,TRBJ2-7,TGCAGTGCTAGAGTAGCTCTAGTTTCCTACGAGCAGTACTTC,CSARVALVSYEQYF
TRBD2,-,15,TRBV10-3,TRBJ2-3,TGTGCCATCAGTTTAGCGGGAGTCGGCACAGATACGCAGTATTTT,CAISLAGVGTDTQYF